The 27 T cell receptor beta chains in this list originate from one sample, sequenced in a study of cytomegalovirus exposure and HLA in healthy donors. 60 Vbeta and 13 Jbeta primers were used in PCR. The data were produced by immunoSEQ multiplex PCR, yet TCRdb's version contains in-frame clones alone and is incomplete. The sample comprises 150,000 to 200,000 clones, 80% of which are singletons, and roughly 2% rests with the top ten. Sequenced sample: PBMCs. The receptors were sampled from a human donor in good health.

This sequence joins TRBV29-1 and TRBJ2-2; weak D call: TRBD1 (5 bases). Germline lookup yields CDR1 SQVTM and CDR2 ANQGSEA. The V end was cut by 4 bases, the J end by 4 bases, with 10 bases between. The length of the CDR3 is 13 residues. The CDR3 nucleotides read TGCAGCGTTGTAGGGGCAGGCACCGGGGAGCTGTTTTTT. Translating it yields CSVVGAGTGELFF.

CDR3 nucleotides: TGTGCCAGCAGCGGATTCACCGGGACAGCAAAAGAAGCTTTCTTT. It is translated as CASSGFTGTAKEAFF. This chain joins TRBV9 and TRBJ1-1; 7 nucleotides match TRBD1. This CDR3 contains 15 residues. J lost 8 bases, V lost 3 bases, and 13 bases had no gene match. Germline values: CDR1 SGDLS, CDR2 YYNGEE.

V is TRBV5-4 and J is TRBJ2-7; 10 bases map to TRBD2. The ends lost 4 bases at V and 2 bases at J; junction bases unmatched: 21. This CDR3 contains 20 residues. Germline V lookup: CDR1 SGHNT, CDR2 YYREEE (reference sequence). DNA for the CDR3: TGTGCCAGCAGCGCCACCGGAGGTAGCGGGGGGTCGCCGAGGGCCTACGAGCAGTACTTC. Amino acids: CASSATGGSGGSPRAYEQYF.

The chain couples TRBV5-4 to TRBJ1-5; no reliable D call. The CDR3 is made up of 18 amino acids. The germline CDR1 and CDR2 sequences are SGHNT and YYREEE (reference sequence). The ends were cut back, 0 bases at V and 7 bases at J, with 23 bases in the middle. The CDR3 DNA reads TGTGCCAGCAGCTTGGGAGGGATCATGCCATCAGAAACCCAGCCCCAGCATTTT. Residues: CASSLGGIMPSETQPQHF. The whole variable domain, filled in from reference TRBV5-4 and TRBJ1-5, reads ETGVTQSPTHLIKTRGQQVTLRCSSQSGHNTVSWYQQALGQGPQFIFQYYREEENGRGNFPPRFSGLQFPNYSSELNVNALELDDSALYLCASSLGGIMPSETQPQHFGDGTRLSIL.

The chain uses TRBV6-6 and TRBJ1-5; D may be TRBD1 (5 bases). Per germline, CDR1 MNHNY and CDR2 SVGAGI (reference sequence). The CDR3 runs to 16 residues. V was trimmed by 7 bases and J by 2 bases, leaving 18 bases between them. The CDR3 loop is CASNNQAGRGNQPQHF. CDR3 DNA sequence: TGTGCCAGCAATAACCAGGCGGGACGGGGCAATCAGCCCCAGCATTTT.

This chain uses TRBV4-1 with TRBJ2-3, with D unresolved. CDR1 is MGHRA and CDR2 is YSYEKL in the germline V gene. Trimming removed 3 bases at V and 4 bases at J, with 8 bases between. The CDR3 totals 13 residues. CDR3 region: CASSHSGADTQYF. The CDR3 DNA reads as TGCGCCAGCAGCCATTCCGGTGCAGATACGCAGTATTTT.

The chain recombines TRBV5-1 with TRBJ1-6; 9 nucleotides align to TRBD1. Germline lookup yields CDR1 SGHRS and CDR2 YFSETQ. With 4 bases clipped from V and 7 bases from J, the junction kept 3 bases outside the gene matches. The CDR3 has 14 residues. CDR3 amino acids: CASSLGTGNSPLHF. CDR3 nucleotide sequence: TGCGCCAGCAGCCTCGGGACAGGGAATTCACCCCTCCACTTT.

The chain uses TRBV7-8 and TRBJ1-5; TRBD1 matches at 7 bases. CDR3 length: 15 residues. Looked up from germline, CDR1 is SGHVS and CDR2 is FQNEAQ. Trimming took 3 bases from V and 5 from J; bases not matched to a gene: 7. The CDR3 DNA reads TGTGCCAGCAGCTTCCGACAGGGAGTTCATCAGCCCCAGCATTTT. Protein: CASSFRQGVHQPQHF.

The chain joins TRBV4-1 to TRBJ1-1, with D possibly TRBD1 on 6 matching bases. Germline-derived CDR1 and CDR2 are MGHRA and YSYEKL. This CDR3 comprises 17 residues. Trimming took 0 bases from V and 11 from J, leaving 25 bases between them. CDR3 DNA sequence: TGCGCCAGCAGCCAAGATCCCTTGTCCCCTCTTATCACAGGGGCTTTCTTT. Protein sequence: CASSQDPLSPLITGAFF.

The V gene is TRBV6-6, the J gene TRBJ2-7, with D possibly being TRBD1 (5 bases). Germline values: CDR1 MNHNY, CDR2 SVGAGI (reference sequence). CDR3 length equals 13 residues. Trimming left V 5 bases short and J 3 bases short, with 11 bases between. Here the CDR3 DNA reads TGTGCCAGCAGTACGACAGATTACTACGAGCAGTACTTC. This sequence encodes CASSTTDYYEQYF.

The chain recombines TRBV4-3 with TRBJ2-5; the D is unclear. Judging by the DNA end, TRBJ2-7 fits better; the J call may be wrong. This CDR3 spans 14 amino acids. The V gene's germline CDR1 is LGHNA and CDR2 YSLEER. The CDR3 bases are TGCGCCAGCAGCGAGCAACGTTCATTCTACGAGCAGTACTTC. This encodes CASSEQRSFYEQYF.

V is TRBV18 and J is TRBJ1-1, with a possible D match to TRBD1 (5 bases). Germline lookup yields CDR1 KGHSH and CDR2 LQKENI. The CDR3 runs 15 residues. The germline V and J ends were trimmed by 6 bases and 3 bases, with 17 bases remaining between them. The CDR3 DNA follows: TGTGCCAGCTCCCAGTTAGGCGGGGGACACACTGAAGCTTTCTTT. Translation gives CASSQLGGGHTEAFF.

The chain employs TRBV28 and TRBJ2-6; 8 nucleotides agree with TRBD2. The CDR3 runs to 15 residues. V was pared by 5 bases and J by 2 bases, with 2 bases of the junction left unmatched. Looked up from germline, CDR1 is MDHEN and CDR2 is SYDVKM. The CDR3 region has the DNA TGTGCCAGCAGTCCGGGGGGGGCTGGGGCCAACGTCCTGACTTTC. Amino acid sequence: CASSPGGAGANVLTF.

This clone was recorded once. The J gene is TRBJ2-2, the V gene TRBV19; 12 nucleotides line up with TRBD2. This CDR3 is built from 16 residues. The germline V gene encodes CDR1 LNHDA and CDR2 SQIVND (reference sequence). Trimming took 9 bases from V and 0 from J; bases not matched to a gene: 5. CDR3 sequence reads: CASELAGGTNTGELFF. In DNA, the CDR3 is TGTGCCAGCGAACTAGCGGGGGGAACGAACACCGGGGAGCTGTTTTTT.

The gene calls are TRBV6-1 and TRBJ1-3, with D possibly matching TRBD1 (6 bases). The CDR3 length is 15 residues. V was trimmed by 9 bases and J by 0 bases, leaving 15 bases between them. CDR1 and CDR2 from the germline V gene are MNHNS and SASEGT. The CDR3 reads CASWKLDSSGNTIYF. CDR3 DNA: TGTGCCAGTTGGAAACTGGACAGCTCTGGAAACACCATATATTTT.

The rearrangement links TRBV6-4 to TRBJ1-1; unclear D gene. Germline V CDR1 and CDR2: MRHNA, SNTAGT. This CDR3 contains 11 residues. CDR3 amino acids: CAAVRNTEAFF. Written as DNA, the CDR3 is TGTGCTGCGGTGCGCAATACTGAAGCTTTCTTT.

The chain is built from TRBV5-6 and TRBJ2-2, with D possibly being TRBD1 (6 bases). CDR3 length: 15 amino acids. CDR1 SGHDT and CDR2 YYEEEE come from the germline V gene. V was cut by 0 bases and J by 7 bases, with 13 bases left in between. The CDR3 loop reads CASSLVTGYVGELFF. CDR3 nucleotides: TGTGCCAGCAGCTTGGTCACAGGGTATGTCGGGGAGCTGTTTTTT.

This clone was counted between two and nine times. The V gene is TRBV7-9, the J gene TRBJ1-1, with D uncertain. Germline-derived CDR1 and CDR2 are SEHNR and FQNEAQ (reference sequence). The CDR3 has 11 residues. V was cut by 3 bases and J by 6 bases, with 5 bases left in between. CDR3 nucleotide sequence: TGTGCCAGCAGCTTGGCCGCTGAAGCTTTCTTT. Its translation is CASSLAAEAFF.

This chain joins TRBV5-1 and TRBJ1-2; no definite D call. Germline V gene lookup returns CDR1 SGHRS and CDR2 YFSETQ. This CDR3 has 14 amino acids. V lost 4 bases and J lost 6, with 16 bases in between. The CDR3, as DNA: TGCGCCAGCAGCACCGTCCCGGCGGAGAATGGCTACACCTTC. Translation gives CASSTVPAENGYTF.

V usage is TRBV6-5 and J usage is TRBJ2-5; 8 bases map to TRBD2. The CDR3 length is 14 residues. Germline V gene lookup returns CDR1 MNHEY and CDR2 SVGAGI. CDR3: CGMSRGGKGETQYF. DNA of the CDR3: TGTGGCATGTCTCGGGGGGGGAAGGGTGAGACCCAGTACTTC.

The chain is built from TRBV5-4 and TRBJ2-2, with 13 bases fitting TRBD2. The germline CDR1 and CDR2 sequences are SGHNT and YYREEE (reference sequence). The ends lost 5 bases at V and 5 bases at J; junction bases unmatched: 12. The CDR3 runs 18 residues. The CDR3 loop reads CASSTTSGGALGTGELFF. As DNA, the CDR3 is TGTGCCAGCAGTACCACTAGCGGGGGGGCCTTAGGGACCGGGGAGCTGTTTTTT.

This chain joins TRBV5-4 and TRBJ1-4; 7 bases are shared with TRBD1. Trimming cost V 1 base and J 3 bases; bases outside gene matches: 3. CDR1 SGHNT and CDR2 YYREEE come from the germline V gene (reference sequence). The CDR3 has 15 residues. CDR3 residues: CASSLLGTANEKLFF. The CDR3 DNA is TGTGCCAGCAGCTTGCTAGGGACAGCTAATGAAAAACTGTTTTTT.

This clone has just one count. The chain is built from TRBV4-3 and TRBJ1-2; 8 nucleotides align to TRBD1. V shed 1 base, J shed 10 bases, and the junction held 11 bases outside the gene matches. Germline V lookup: CDR1 LGHNA, CDR2 YSLEER. The CDR3 consists of 15 residues. The CDR3 loop reads CASSQGIGDRGHYTF. As DNA, the CDR3 is TGCGCCAGCAGCCAAGGGATTGGTGACAGGGGTCACTACACCTTC.

The rearrangement uses TRBV5-1 and TRBJ2-6; 9 bases align to TRBD1. The CDR3 is 19 residues long. Germline V gives CDR1 SGHRS, CDR2 YFSETQ. With V trimmed by 0 bases and J by 0 bases, 7 bases remained unmatched. The CDR3 DNA reads as TGCGCCAGCAGCTTGGGTACAGGGGGCTCACTCTCTGGGGCCAACGTCCTGACTTTC. It encodes CASSLGTGGSLSGANVLTF.

The chain carries TRBV18 and TRBJ2-7; the D gene is possibly TRBD1 (6 bases). Trimming shortened V by 5 bases and J by 3 bases, and 8 bases separated the two germline ends. Germline loops: CDR1 KGHSH, CDR2 LQKENI. This CDR3 is 12 amino acids long. In nucleotides, the CDR3 is TGTGCCAGCTCAATGGACAGCTACGAGCAGTACTTC. It yields the protein CASSMDSYEQYF.

The V gene is TRBV2, the J gene TRBJ2-3; 7 nucleotides match TRBD2. This CDR3 is 13 amino acids long. Losses at the gene ends were 6 bases for V and 3 bases for J; bases not matched to a gene: 3. The V gene's germline CDR1 is SNHLY and CDR2 FYNNEI. CDR3 amino acids: CASSRTRTDTQYF. CDR3 coding DNA: TGTGCCAGCAGCCGGACTAGGACAGATACGCAGTATTTT.

The chain links TRBV2 to TRBJ2-5; 9 bases align to TRBD1. J was trimmed by 2 bases and V by 4 bases; bases with no gene match: 5. Germline V gene lookup returns CDR1 SNHLY and CDR2 FYNNEI. The CDR3 runs 15 residues. In DNA, the CDR3 is TGTGCCAGCAGTGTGGACAGGGGACTTCAAGAGACCCAGTACTTC. It codes for CASSVDRGLQETQYF.